This entry lists 5 T cell receptor beta chains sequenced from one sample in a study of T-cell memory formation after mild COVID-19. TCRdb called the 5' RACE reads again in MiXCR, with one record for every CDR3 protein. Of roughly 47,000 distinct CDR3 sequences listed, around 7% are singletons. Material: PBMCs or a T cell subset sorted from them (not recorded which). These receptors originate from a man aged 18 to 29 who had mild COVID-19 (a few samples of this study predate the infection). Cell type and time point are not known.

This clonotype appeared a few times. The chain uses TRBV7-9 and TRBJ1-2; D is perhaps TRBD1 (5 bases). Germline V gene lookup returns CDR1 SEHNR and CDR2 FQNEAQ (reference sequence). V was clipped by 0 bases and J by 4 bases, with 12 bases between them. The CDR3 covers 15 residues. Written as DNA, the CDR3 is TGTGCCAGCAGCTTAGCGTCCGCAGGGCCCTATGGCTACACCTTC. Amino acids: CASSLASAGPYGYTF.

This clonotype was detected only a few times. J is TRBJ2-7 and V is TRBV10-3; 11 nucleotides align to TRBD1. The V and J ends lost 4 bases and 5 bases, in that order; junction bases with no gene match: 4. The CDR3 has 14 amino acids. Germline V gives CDR1 ENHRY, CDR2 SYGVKD. The CDR3 loop is CAISGGQGANEQYV. CDR3 DNA: TGTGCCATCAGTGGAGGACAGGGGGCAAACGAGCAGTACGTC.

This clonotype was counted at least ten times. The chain joins TRBV7-2 to TRBJ2-3; D possibly matches TRBD1 or TRBD2 (7 bases each). CDR1 is SGHTA and CDR2 is FQGNSA in the germline V gene. V lost 1 base to trimming and J lost 1 base, with 12 bases between them. The CDR3 is 16 amino acids. Here the CDR3 reads CASSLVRGGGTDTQYF. CDR3 coding DNA: TGTGCCAGCAGCTTAGTCAGGGGGGGAGGCACAGATACGCAGTATTTT.

This chain joins TRBV7-9 and TRBJ1-1; D gene ambiguous. V was cut by 1 base and J by 8 bases, with 11 bases left in between. The CDR3 has 13 residues. Looked up from germline, CDR1 is SEHNR and CDR2 is FQNEAQ (reference sequence). CDR3 region: CASSLDWGQEAFF. The CDR3, as DNA: TGTGCCAGCAGCTTAGATTGGGGTCAGGAAGCTTTCTTT.

A few counts support this clonotype. This chain uses TRBV9 with TRBJ2-6; possible D gene TRBD1, 6 bases. The germline V gene encodes CDR1 SGDLS and CDR2 YYNGEE. The V end was cut by 0 bases, the J end by 4 bases, with 14 bases between. The CDR3 consists of 17 residues. The CDR3 DNA reads TGTGCCAGCAGCGTAGCCCTAGGGACACGGGGGGCCAACGTCCTGACTTTC. Protein sequence: CASSVALGTRGANVLTF.